These 4 T cell receptor beta chains were sequenced from one sample in a study of regulatory T cells in long-lasting Graves disease. Time point meaning: newly diagnosed GD, antithyroid drugs for less than 3 months. PBMC-extracted RNA yielded the TCR library. For TCR beta, libraries came from iRepertoire HTBI primers and Arm-PCR of CDR3 regions. TCRdb itself ran the multiplex PCR reads through MiXCR, one entry per CDR3 protein. The profile shows roughly 500,000 distinct CDR3 sequences, around 13% of them singletons. This sample also appeared in a second study, on T cells in Graves' hyperthyroidism and ophthalmopathy.

Here the sequenced sample was peripheral blood mononuclear cells (PBMCs), taken at new diagnosis, from a patient treated with antithyroid drugs. Every receptor here comes from a woman between 45 and 60 years old with Graves disease.

V is TRBV7-9 and J is TRBJ2-1; perhaps TRBD2 as D (5 bases). Germline lookup yields CDR1 SEHNR and CDR2 FQNEAQ (reference sequence). This CDR3 has 15 amino acids. V shed 6 bases and J shed 10 bases, with 22 bases lying between them. As DNA, the CDR3 is TGTGCCAGCAGTCCGAGCGGCCTATCGCTAAGGGAGCAGTTCTTC. Its translation: CASSPSGLSLREQFF.

The chain couples TRBV3-1 to TRBJ2-5; 9 bases agree with TRBD2. The germline gives CDR1 LGHDT, CDR2 YNNKEL (reference sequence). With 0 bases clipped from V and 4 bases from J, the junction kept 6 bases outside the gene matches. CDR3 length: 16 amino acids. The DNA for the CDR3 is TGTGCCAGCAGCCAAGATCGGGGACTAGCTCGAGAGACCCAGTACTTC. Its translation: CASSQDRGLARETQYF.

This clonotype occurred many times. The chain carries TRBV7-9 and TRBJ2-5; D may match TRBD1 or TRBD2 (6 bases each). Trimming left V 2 bases short and J 5 bases short, with 12 bases between. CDR3 length equals 14 residues. Germline CDR1 reads SEHNR; CDR2 reads FQNEAQ (reference sequence). CDR3 in amino acids: CASSLPGARETQYF. The CDR3 DNA follows: TGTGCCAGCAGCTTACCGGGGGCTCGGGAGACCCAGTACTTC.

This clonotype was detected many times. The chain employs TRBV7-8 and TRBJ2-7, with 7 bases matching TRBD2. Trimming took 1 base from V and 3 from J; bases not matched to a gene: 9. The CDR3 is made up of 16 amino acids. Germline CDR1 SGHVS, CDR2 FQNEAQ. The chain's CDR3 is CASSLDVGEGLYEQYF. The CDR3 DNA is TGTGCCAGCAGCTTAGACGTAGGGGAGGGCCTCTACGAGCAGTACTTC. Based on the CDR3 plus reference TRBV7-8 and TRBJ2-7, the full variable domain is GAGVSQSPRYKVAKRGQDVALRCDPISGHVSLFWYQQALGQGPEFLTYFQNEAQLDKSGLPSDRFFAERPEGSVSTLKIQRTQQEDSAVYLCASSLDVGEGLYEQYFGPGTRLTVT.